This TCR beta chain was recorded in a study of T cells in women clearing cervical HPV infection (dated by TCRdb to about 2018). Study-wide context: The cases were fewer than 30 women with histologically confirmed HPV16-related CIN3 or worse, and 2 of these cases were invasive cancers. The controls were around 25 women whose single incident HPV16 infection cleared within 12 months with no development of precancer or cancer. Case blood was taken at the visit when the lesion was first identified, whereas control blood was taken when infection was no longer detected. Among cases, blood sampling came a median of roughly 140 days after lesion detection, with an interquartile range of about 80 to 230 days. Because only a few women had HLA typing data, the possibility that HLA type acted as a confounder could not be ruled out. An exploratory proof-of-principle case-control study, nested within the Guanacaste HPV Natural History Study in Costa Rica, was conducted to compare TCR repertoires across cervical HPV16 outcomes. Cases and controls were matched on year of sample collection and on age within five years. A median age of approximately 30 years was observed in cases versus under 40 in controls, and no significant differences in baseline characteristics were found. The parent cohort enrolled approximately 9,200 women aged 18 or older in Guanacaste, Costa Rica, during about 1992 to 1994 and followed them for 7 to 8 years. Quality controls consisted of five blinded duplicates per group, for a total of 60 or so samples made up of roughly 50 participants and around ten replicates. Results and caveats for the whole study, not just this receptor: Significantly higher TCR repertoire richness was observed in CIN3+ cases than in controls across sequencing depths, whereas no difference in evenness was found. Cases were distinguished from controls with an estimated AUC of approximately 0.8 by random forest classifiers combining richness and V gene abundances. T-cell numbers per sample were unknown, so richness differences could reflect varying T-cell content rather than repertoire biology. The cross-sectional design could not show whether the associations came before the infection or were a result of it, and neither effector/memory subsets nor HPV-specific T cells were isolated.

The immunoSEQ assay used multiplex PCR to amplify TCR beta CDR3 regions from an average of roughly 1,200 ng of genomic DNA per sample. To correct primer bias, the assay used a complete synthetic TCR repertoire to set an amplification baseline. The amplicons were sequenced using the Illumina platform. On the study's bioinformatics: Sequence errors were corrected by clustering with frequency ratios and a modified nearest-neighbor algorithm, and the sequences were then analyzed in the immunoSEQ Analyzer using IMGT gene definitions. TCR richness and evenness were averaged over 20 rarefaction repeats at each rarefaction depth, excluding samples with fewer sequences than the depth. V, D and J gene relative abundances were compared between groups with Wilcoxon rank sum tests, applying FDR correction. Blinded duplicates gave an intraclass correlation of around 96% for TCR richness and an average of around 83% across over 55 gene segments. TCRdb carries this immuneACCESS record with in-frame sequences only. Its versions omit some clonotypes, under half of them owing to an unresolved V gene in the studies checked, with the rest unexplained. V, J and clone size were drawn from that table, and D and trimming were deduced from the DNA. The sample has roughly 12,000 clones on record. The ten largest account for 10% of the sample.

Every participant had a single incident cervical HPV16 infection, and prevalent HPV16 infections were excluded. Cervical HPV DNA was detected with MY09/MY11 PCR, and genotyping was done with dot-blot hybridization. Approximately 15 mL of heparinized blood were centrifuged, and the buffy coat was aliquoted, frozen at -30°C, then stored at -80°C. QIAGEN kits were used to extract genomic DNA from the buffy coat specimens. A remark on this clone: Its antigen is still unknown.

Sequencing was performed on blood buffy coat. The sequence was obtained from a woman aged 18-70 years with a cervical HPV16 infection that either progressed to CIN3+ or cleared (not recorded which).

The DNA read from the CDR3 is TGTGCCAGCAGTGAGGTTGTCAGGGGCGGCTATGGC. It specifies CASSEVVRGGYG. The entire CDR3 reads CASSEVVRGGYGYTF. The chain links TRBV6-1 with TRBJ1-2, with TRBD1 perhaps the D gene, on 6 matching bases. The read ends 3 residues early relative to the CDR3; the germline J gene fills the gap. The trim is 3 bases for V and 4 bases for J, with a gap of 15 bases between the germline ends. The germline V gene gives CDR1 as MNHNS and CDR2 as SASEGT. Including the terminal cysteine and phenylalanine, the CDR3 comprises 15 residues. The DNA has 36 bases, all within the CDR3, and is read from base 1.